This TCR beta chain was documented in a study of a mutant IDH1 vaccine in newly diagnosed glioma. About the study: Treated patients showed a male proportion of around 62%, a female proportion of about 38%, and a mean age of around 40 years.

Time point described: week 47, end of study. Doses consisted of 300 ug of mutant IDH1 20-mer peptide each, paired with topical imiquimod. About this clone: As yet, its antigen is unknown.

CDR1 and CDR2 (germline): ENHRY, SYGVKD. Trimming pared 6 bases from V and 5 bases from J, leaving 13 bases between. The CDR3 runs to 14 residues. Generated by immunoSEQ multiplex PCR, the TCRdb table keeps only in-frame clones and is missing some. The repertoire holds some 34,000 clones, with approximately 90% as singletons. This receptor was obtained from a woman between 40 and 55 years old with glioma. The source was PBMCs, collected from a glioma patient whose treatment included an IDH1 peptide vaccine. This chain uses TRBV10-3 with TRBJ1-4; D is undetermined. CDR3 sequence: CAISTGSTNEKLFF. The CDR3 DNA reads as TGTGCCATCAGCACGGGGAGTACAAATGAAAAACTGTTTTTT.